This is a list of T cell receptor beta chains from one sample in a study of T cell changes during pregnancy in multiple sclerosis. The repertoire was sequenced with immunoSEQ multiplex PCR; TCRdb's copy has only in-frame clones and lacks some. Of around 49,000 clones in the sample, 90% were seen once. Sequencing was performed on peripheral blood, taken after pregnancy. These receptor sequences come from a female donor in good health, enrolled as a control in a pregnancy study. The CDR3 runs from the conserved cysteine through the conserved F or W. A D gene is named only where the DNA matches it firmly. Expanded clones get a size class; other rows say once, few or many, or leave the size out.

>TRBJ1-3|-|TRBV9|-
TGTGCCAGCAGCTTGACAGGTAACTCTGGAAACACCATATATTTT
CASSLTGNSGNTIYF
>TRBJ2-7|-|TRBV6-5|once
TGTGCCAGCAGTCCCTCTAGCGTCTCCTACGAGCAGTACTTC
CASSPSSVSYEQYF
>TRBJ2-5|-|TRBV7-9|-
TGTGCCAGCAGCCAACAGGGGAGGCAAGAGACCCAGTACTTC
CASSQQGRQETQYF
>TRBJ2-3|TRBD2|TRBV5-4|-
TGTGCCAGCAGGGAGACTGGGAGGGGCACAGATACGCAGTATTTT
CASRETGRGTDTQYF
>TRBJ2-1|TRBD2|TRBV5-1|-
TGCGCCAGCAGGCGAGCGGGAGGGTCCTACAATGAGCAGTTCTTC
CASRRAGGSYNEQFF
>TRBJ1-5|TRBD1|TRBV7-6|-
TGTGCCAGCAGCTTTAGACAGGGCATCAATCAGCCCCAGCATTTT
CASSFRQGINQPQHF
>TRBJ1-1|TRBD1|TRBV5-1|-
TGCGCCAGCAGCCTGGCGTTGCAGGGGGCGGGCACTGAAGCTTTCTTT
CASSLALQGAGTEAFF
>TRBJ1-1|-|TRBV7-9|-
TGTGCCAGCAGCCAGACAGTGAACACTGAAGCTTTCTTT
CASSQTVNTEAFF
>TRBJ1-4|-|TRBV27|-
TGTGCCAGCAGCTCGCAACAGACTAATGAAAAACTGTTTTTT
CASSSQQTNEKLFF
>TRBJ2-7|-|TRBV28|-
TGTGCCAGCAGTTATAGCTCCTACGAGCAGTACTTC
CASSYSSYEQYF
>TRBJ2-5|-|TRBV2|-
TGTGCCAGCAGTGAAGGCAGTGTCTGGGGACATAACTCCCAAGAGACCCAGTACTTC
CASSEGSVWGHNSQETQYF
>TRBJ1-3|-|TRBV4-2|few
TGTGCCAGCAGCCAAGATCGTGGCGCTAGCTCTGGAAACACCATATATTTT
CASSQDRGASSGNTIYF
>TRBJ2-7|TRBD1|TRBV4-2|-
TGTGCCAGCAGCCAGCAGGACAGGGCCGAGCAGTACTTC
CASSQQDRAEQYF
>TRBJ1-4|-|TRBV21-1|-
TGTGCCAGCAGCAAACTCGGGGGGCGGGTTAATGAAAAACTGTTTTTT
CASSKLGGRVNEKLFF
>TRBJ2-7|TRBD1|TRBV9|-
TGTGCCAGCAGCGTAGGGGGACAGGGGGTAAAAGGGGCCTCCTACGAGCAGTACTTC
CASSVGGQGVKGASYEQYF
>TRBJ2-2|-|TRBV6-5|once
TGTGCCAGCAGTGTTAAGAGTAGCACCGGGGAGCTGTTTTTT
CASSVKSSTGELFF
>TRBJ2-1|TRBD2|TRBV7-8|-
TGTGCCAGCAGCTGGGGACTAGCGGGGTATGAGCAGTTCTTC
CASSWGLAGYEQFF
>TRBJ2-3|TRBD2|TRBV2|-
TGTGCCAGCCGTGCGATGGCTAGCGGGGAGGCAGATACGCAGTATTTT
CASRAMASGEADTQYF
>TRBJ1-5|TRBD1|TRBV28|-
TGTGCCAGCAGCAAGACAGGGGGCGACTATCAGCCCCAGCATTTT
CASSKTGGDYQPQHF
>TRBJ2-3|-|TRBV7-3|once
TGTGCCAGCAGCTTAGGGAGCGGGTTAACGCAGTATTTT
CASSLGSGLTQYF
>TRBJ2-1|TRBD2|TRBV9|-
TGTGCCAGCAGCGTATTGGCGGGGGGTGTAGACAATGAGCAGTTCTTC
CASSVLAGGVDNEQFF
>TRBJ2-5|-|TRBV5-1|-
TGCGCCAGCAGCTTGGGCAGGGGGGCAGAGACCCAGTACTTC
CASSLGRGAETQYF
>TRBJ1-2|-|TRBV21-1|few
TGTGCCAGCAGCTTAAACAGGGGGACCTATGGCTACACCTTC
CASSLNRGTYGYTF
>TRBJ2-7|-|TRBV5-4|-
TGTGCCAGCAGCGCACCACCGGGCTACGAGCAGTACTTC
CASSAPPGYEQYF
>TRBJ2-7|TRBD1|TRBV29-1|few
TGCAGCGATTCTGACAGGGCCAACGAGCAGTACTTC
CSDSDRANEQYF
>TRBJ2-7|-|TRBV5-4|-
TGTGCCAGCAGCCTACCGGGACTGGGGGGCTACGAGCAGTACTTC
CASSLPGLGGYEQYF
>TRBJ1-2|TRBD1|TRBV5-1|-
TGCGCCAGCAGCTCGCTACCGGGACAGGGGGGTTATGGCTACACCTTC
CASSSLPGQGGYGYTF
>TRBJ2-1|-|TRBV4-1|-
TGCGCCAGCCGAGGGGGGGGATTAGCGGACAACCACAATGAGCAGTTCTTC
CASRGGGLADNHNEQFF
>TRBJ2-2|-|TRBV2|-
TGTGCCAGCAGCTTTAGGGCAGGGACGAACACCGGGGAGCTGTTTTTT
CASSFRAGTNTGELFF
>TRBJ1-1|-|TRBV7-2|-
TGTGCCAGCAGCTCCCCGACATTTAACACTGAAGCTTTCTTT
CASSSPTFNTEAFF
>TRBJ2-3|-|TRBV30|-
TGTGCCTGGAGTGTACACGGGAGAGATACGCAGTATTTT
CAWSVHGRDTQYF
>TRBJ1-3|-|TRBV5-1|few
TGCGCCAGCAGACAGGAACGGGGAAACACCATATATTTT
CASRQERGNTIYF
>TRBJ2-1|TRBD2|TRBV7-6|-
TGTGCCAGCAGCCCCGGGACTAGCGGGGGGGCGCGTTACAATGAGCAGTTCTTC
CASSPGTSGGARYNEQFF
>TRBJ1-3|-|TRBV9|-
TGTGCCAGCAGTGGAGGACCCCCACGTCGCTCTGGAAACACCATATATTTT
CASSGGPPRRSGNTIYF
>TRBJ2-1|TRBD2|TRBV5-1|-
TGCGCCAGCAGTCTAGCTAGCGGGAGTGTCGATGAGCAGTTCTTC
CASSLASGSVDEQFF